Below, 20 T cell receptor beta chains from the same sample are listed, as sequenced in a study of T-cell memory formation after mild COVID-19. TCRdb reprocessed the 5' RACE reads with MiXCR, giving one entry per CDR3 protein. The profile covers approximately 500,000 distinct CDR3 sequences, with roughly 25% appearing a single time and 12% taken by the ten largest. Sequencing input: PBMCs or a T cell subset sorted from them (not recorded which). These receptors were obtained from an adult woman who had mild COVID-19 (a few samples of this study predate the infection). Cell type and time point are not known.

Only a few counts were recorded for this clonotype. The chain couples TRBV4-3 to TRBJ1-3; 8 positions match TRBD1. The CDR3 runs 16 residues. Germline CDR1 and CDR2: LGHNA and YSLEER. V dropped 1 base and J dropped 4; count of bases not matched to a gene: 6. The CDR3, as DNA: TGCGCCAGCAGCCAAGGGACAGGGAGTATGGGAAACACCATATATTTT. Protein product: CASSQGTGSMGNTIYF.

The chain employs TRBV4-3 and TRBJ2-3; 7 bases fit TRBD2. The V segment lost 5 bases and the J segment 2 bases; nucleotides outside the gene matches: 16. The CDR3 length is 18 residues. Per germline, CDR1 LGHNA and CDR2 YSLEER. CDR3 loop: CASSASSLRDYNTDTQYF. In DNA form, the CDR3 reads TGCGCCAGCAGCGCTTCGAGTCTCCGGGACTATAACACAGATACGCAGTATTTT.

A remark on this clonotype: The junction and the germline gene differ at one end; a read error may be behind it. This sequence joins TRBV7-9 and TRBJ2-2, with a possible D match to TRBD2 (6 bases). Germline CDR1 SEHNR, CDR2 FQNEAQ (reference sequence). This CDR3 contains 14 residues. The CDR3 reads CASSGLTKTGELFF. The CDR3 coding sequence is TGTGCCAGCAGCGGACTAACGAAAACCGGGGAGCTGTTTTTT.

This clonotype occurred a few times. CDR3: CASSLASIRGLSHTDTQYF. In nucleotides, the CDR3 is TGCGCCAGCAGCTTGGCCAGTATTCGGGGCCTGAGTCATACAGATACGCAGTATTTT. The J gene is TRBJ2-3, the V gene TRBV5-1; tentatively, D is TRBD1 or TRBD2 (5 bases each). The CDR3 has 19 amino acids. Germline loops: CDR1 SGHRS, CDR2 YFSETQ. Trimming cost V 0 bases and J 3 bases, with 23 bases left between them.

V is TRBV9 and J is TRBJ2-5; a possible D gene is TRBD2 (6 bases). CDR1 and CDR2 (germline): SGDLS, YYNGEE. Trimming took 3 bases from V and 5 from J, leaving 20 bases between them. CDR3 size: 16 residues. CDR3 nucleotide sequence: TGTGCCAGCAGCGCCCCCCGACTAGGAGGGGAGGAGACCCAGTACTTC. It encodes CASSAPRLGGEETQYF. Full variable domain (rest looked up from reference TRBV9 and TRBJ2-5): DSGVTQTPKHLITATGQRVTLRCSPRSGDLSVYWYQQSLDQGLQFLIQYYNGEERAKGNILERFSAQQFPDLHSELNLSSLELGDSALYFCASSAPRLGGEETQYFGPGTRLLVL.

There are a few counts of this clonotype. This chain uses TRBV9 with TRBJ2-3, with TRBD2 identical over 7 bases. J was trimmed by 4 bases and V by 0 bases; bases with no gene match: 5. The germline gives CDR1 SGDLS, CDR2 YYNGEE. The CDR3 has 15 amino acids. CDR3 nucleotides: TGTGCCAGCAGCGTAGGGGGTAGCGGGTCAGATACGCAGTATTTT. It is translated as CASSVGGSGSDTQYF.

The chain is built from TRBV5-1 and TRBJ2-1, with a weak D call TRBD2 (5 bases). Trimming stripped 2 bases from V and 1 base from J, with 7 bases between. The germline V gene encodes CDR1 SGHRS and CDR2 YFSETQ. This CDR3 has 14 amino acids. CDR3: CASSFGESYNEQFF. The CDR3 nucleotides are TGCGCCAGCAGCTTTGGGGAGTCCTACAATGAGCAGTTCTTC. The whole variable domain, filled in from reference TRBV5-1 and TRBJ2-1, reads KAGVTQTPRYLIKTRGQQVTLSCSPISGHRSVSWYQQTPGQGLQFLFEYFSETQRNKGNFPGRFSGRQFSNSRSEMNVSTLELGDSALYLCASSFGESYNEQFFGPGTRLTVL.

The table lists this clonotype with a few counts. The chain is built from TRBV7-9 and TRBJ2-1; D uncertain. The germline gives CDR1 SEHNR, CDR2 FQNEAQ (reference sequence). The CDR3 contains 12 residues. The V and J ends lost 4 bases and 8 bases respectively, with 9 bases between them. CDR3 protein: CASSSAHDEQFF. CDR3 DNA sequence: TGTGCCAGCAGCTCCGCCCATGATGAGCAGTTCTTC. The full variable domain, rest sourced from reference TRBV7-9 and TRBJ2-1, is DTGVSQNPRHKITKRGQNVTFRCDPISEHNRLYWYRQTLGQGPEFLTYFQNEAQLEKSRLLSDRFSAERPKGSFSTLEIQRTEQGDSAMYLCASSSAHDEQFFGPGTRLTVL.

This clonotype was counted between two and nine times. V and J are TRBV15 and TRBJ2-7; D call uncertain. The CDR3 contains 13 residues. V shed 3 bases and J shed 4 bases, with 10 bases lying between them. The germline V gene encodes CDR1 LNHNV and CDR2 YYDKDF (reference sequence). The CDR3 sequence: CATSSYTDYEQYF. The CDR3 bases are TGTGCCACCAGCAGCTACACGGATTACGAGCAGTACTTC.

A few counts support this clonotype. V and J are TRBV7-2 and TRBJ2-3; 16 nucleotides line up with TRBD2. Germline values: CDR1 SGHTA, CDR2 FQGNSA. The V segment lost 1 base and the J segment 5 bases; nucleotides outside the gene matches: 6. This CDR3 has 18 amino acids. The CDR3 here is CASSLVGLAGGPRDTQYF. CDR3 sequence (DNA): TGTGCCAGCAGCTTAGTGGGACTAGCGGGAGGGCCGAGAGATACGCAGTATTTT.

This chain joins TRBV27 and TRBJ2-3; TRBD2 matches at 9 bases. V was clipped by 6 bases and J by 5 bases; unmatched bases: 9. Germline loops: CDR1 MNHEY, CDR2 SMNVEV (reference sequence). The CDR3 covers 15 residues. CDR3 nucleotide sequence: TGTGCCAGCAGCCTCGTTGCGGGGGGGGTAGATACGCAGTATTTT. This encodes CASSLVAGGVDTQYF.

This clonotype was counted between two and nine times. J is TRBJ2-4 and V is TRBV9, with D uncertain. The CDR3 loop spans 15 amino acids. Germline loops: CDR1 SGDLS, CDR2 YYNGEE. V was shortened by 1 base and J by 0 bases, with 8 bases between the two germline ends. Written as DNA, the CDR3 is TGTGCCAGCAGCGTAAGACGTCTAGCCAAAAACATTCAGTACTTC. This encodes CASSVRRLAKNIQYF.

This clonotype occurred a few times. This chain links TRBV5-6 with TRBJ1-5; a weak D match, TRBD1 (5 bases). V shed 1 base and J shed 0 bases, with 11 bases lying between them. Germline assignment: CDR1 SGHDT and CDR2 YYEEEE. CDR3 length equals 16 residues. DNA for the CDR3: TGTGCCAGCAGCTTGTCTGGGGCCTATAGCAATCAGCCCCAGCATTTT. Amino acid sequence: CASSLSGAYSNQPQHF.

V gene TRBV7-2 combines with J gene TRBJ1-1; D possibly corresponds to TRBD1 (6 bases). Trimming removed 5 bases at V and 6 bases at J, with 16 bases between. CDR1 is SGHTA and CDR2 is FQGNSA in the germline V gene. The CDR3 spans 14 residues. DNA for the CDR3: TGTGCCAGCAGCCCAACAGGGAGGGATGCTGAAGCTTTCTTT. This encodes CASSPTGRDAEAFF.

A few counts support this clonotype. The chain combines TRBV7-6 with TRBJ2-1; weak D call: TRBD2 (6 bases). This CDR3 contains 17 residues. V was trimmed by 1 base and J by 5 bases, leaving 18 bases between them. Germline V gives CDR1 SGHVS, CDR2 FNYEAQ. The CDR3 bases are TGTGCCAGCAGCTTAGTCCACGGAGGAGGGCCCAACAATGAGCAGTTCTTC. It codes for CASSLVHGGGPNNEQFF.

The CDR3: CASSEYGQMGSNYGYTF. In DNA, the CDR3 is TGTGCCAGCAGTGAATATGGACAGATGGGGTCCAACTATGGCTACACCTTC. The genes are TRBV25-1 and TRBJ1-2; a weak D match, TRBD1 (6 bases). V gave up 0 bases and J gave up 2 bases, with 16 bases separating them. The germline gives CDR1 MGHDK, CDR2 SYGVNS. The CDR3 runs to 17 residues.

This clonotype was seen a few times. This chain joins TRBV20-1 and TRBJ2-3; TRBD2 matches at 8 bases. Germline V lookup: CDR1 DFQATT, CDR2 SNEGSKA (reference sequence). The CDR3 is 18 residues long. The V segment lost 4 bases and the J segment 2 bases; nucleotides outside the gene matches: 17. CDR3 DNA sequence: TGCAGTGCTACTATAGGACTAGCTCGGATGACACTCACAGATACGCAGTATTTT. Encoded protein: CSATIGLARMTLTDTQYF.

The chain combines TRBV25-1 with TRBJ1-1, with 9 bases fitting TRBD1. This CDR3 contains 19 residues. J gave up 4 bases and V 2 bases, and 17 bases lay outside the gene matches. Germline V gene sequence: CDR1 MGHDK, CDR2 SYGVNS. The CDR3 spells CASSERRGTGLNDGTEAFF. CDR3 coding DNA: TGTGCCAGCAGTGAAAGGAGGGGGACAGGGCTGAACGATGGCACTGAAGCTTTCTTT.

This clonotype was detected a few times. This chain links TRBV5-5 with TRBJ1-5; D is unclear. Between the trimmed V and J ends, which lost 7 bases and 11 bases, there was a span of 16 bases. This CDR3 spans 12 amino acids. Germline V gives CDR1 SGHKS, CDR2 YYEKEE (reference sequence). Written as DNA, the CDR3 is TGTGCCAGCGATGCCGGGGTCGGGACCCAGCATTTT. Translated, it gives CASDAGVGTQHF.

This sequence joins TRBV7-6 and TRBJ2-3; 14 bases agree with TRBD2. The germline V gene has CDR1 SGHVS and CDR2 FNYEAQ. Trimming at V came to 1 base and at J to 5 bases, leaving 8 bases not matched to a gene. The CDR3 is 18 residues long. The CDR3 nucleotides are TGTGCCAGCAGCTTAGAGGGGACTAGCGGGGGTACAGGAGATACGCAGTATTTT. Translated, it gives CASSLEGTSGGTGDTQYF.